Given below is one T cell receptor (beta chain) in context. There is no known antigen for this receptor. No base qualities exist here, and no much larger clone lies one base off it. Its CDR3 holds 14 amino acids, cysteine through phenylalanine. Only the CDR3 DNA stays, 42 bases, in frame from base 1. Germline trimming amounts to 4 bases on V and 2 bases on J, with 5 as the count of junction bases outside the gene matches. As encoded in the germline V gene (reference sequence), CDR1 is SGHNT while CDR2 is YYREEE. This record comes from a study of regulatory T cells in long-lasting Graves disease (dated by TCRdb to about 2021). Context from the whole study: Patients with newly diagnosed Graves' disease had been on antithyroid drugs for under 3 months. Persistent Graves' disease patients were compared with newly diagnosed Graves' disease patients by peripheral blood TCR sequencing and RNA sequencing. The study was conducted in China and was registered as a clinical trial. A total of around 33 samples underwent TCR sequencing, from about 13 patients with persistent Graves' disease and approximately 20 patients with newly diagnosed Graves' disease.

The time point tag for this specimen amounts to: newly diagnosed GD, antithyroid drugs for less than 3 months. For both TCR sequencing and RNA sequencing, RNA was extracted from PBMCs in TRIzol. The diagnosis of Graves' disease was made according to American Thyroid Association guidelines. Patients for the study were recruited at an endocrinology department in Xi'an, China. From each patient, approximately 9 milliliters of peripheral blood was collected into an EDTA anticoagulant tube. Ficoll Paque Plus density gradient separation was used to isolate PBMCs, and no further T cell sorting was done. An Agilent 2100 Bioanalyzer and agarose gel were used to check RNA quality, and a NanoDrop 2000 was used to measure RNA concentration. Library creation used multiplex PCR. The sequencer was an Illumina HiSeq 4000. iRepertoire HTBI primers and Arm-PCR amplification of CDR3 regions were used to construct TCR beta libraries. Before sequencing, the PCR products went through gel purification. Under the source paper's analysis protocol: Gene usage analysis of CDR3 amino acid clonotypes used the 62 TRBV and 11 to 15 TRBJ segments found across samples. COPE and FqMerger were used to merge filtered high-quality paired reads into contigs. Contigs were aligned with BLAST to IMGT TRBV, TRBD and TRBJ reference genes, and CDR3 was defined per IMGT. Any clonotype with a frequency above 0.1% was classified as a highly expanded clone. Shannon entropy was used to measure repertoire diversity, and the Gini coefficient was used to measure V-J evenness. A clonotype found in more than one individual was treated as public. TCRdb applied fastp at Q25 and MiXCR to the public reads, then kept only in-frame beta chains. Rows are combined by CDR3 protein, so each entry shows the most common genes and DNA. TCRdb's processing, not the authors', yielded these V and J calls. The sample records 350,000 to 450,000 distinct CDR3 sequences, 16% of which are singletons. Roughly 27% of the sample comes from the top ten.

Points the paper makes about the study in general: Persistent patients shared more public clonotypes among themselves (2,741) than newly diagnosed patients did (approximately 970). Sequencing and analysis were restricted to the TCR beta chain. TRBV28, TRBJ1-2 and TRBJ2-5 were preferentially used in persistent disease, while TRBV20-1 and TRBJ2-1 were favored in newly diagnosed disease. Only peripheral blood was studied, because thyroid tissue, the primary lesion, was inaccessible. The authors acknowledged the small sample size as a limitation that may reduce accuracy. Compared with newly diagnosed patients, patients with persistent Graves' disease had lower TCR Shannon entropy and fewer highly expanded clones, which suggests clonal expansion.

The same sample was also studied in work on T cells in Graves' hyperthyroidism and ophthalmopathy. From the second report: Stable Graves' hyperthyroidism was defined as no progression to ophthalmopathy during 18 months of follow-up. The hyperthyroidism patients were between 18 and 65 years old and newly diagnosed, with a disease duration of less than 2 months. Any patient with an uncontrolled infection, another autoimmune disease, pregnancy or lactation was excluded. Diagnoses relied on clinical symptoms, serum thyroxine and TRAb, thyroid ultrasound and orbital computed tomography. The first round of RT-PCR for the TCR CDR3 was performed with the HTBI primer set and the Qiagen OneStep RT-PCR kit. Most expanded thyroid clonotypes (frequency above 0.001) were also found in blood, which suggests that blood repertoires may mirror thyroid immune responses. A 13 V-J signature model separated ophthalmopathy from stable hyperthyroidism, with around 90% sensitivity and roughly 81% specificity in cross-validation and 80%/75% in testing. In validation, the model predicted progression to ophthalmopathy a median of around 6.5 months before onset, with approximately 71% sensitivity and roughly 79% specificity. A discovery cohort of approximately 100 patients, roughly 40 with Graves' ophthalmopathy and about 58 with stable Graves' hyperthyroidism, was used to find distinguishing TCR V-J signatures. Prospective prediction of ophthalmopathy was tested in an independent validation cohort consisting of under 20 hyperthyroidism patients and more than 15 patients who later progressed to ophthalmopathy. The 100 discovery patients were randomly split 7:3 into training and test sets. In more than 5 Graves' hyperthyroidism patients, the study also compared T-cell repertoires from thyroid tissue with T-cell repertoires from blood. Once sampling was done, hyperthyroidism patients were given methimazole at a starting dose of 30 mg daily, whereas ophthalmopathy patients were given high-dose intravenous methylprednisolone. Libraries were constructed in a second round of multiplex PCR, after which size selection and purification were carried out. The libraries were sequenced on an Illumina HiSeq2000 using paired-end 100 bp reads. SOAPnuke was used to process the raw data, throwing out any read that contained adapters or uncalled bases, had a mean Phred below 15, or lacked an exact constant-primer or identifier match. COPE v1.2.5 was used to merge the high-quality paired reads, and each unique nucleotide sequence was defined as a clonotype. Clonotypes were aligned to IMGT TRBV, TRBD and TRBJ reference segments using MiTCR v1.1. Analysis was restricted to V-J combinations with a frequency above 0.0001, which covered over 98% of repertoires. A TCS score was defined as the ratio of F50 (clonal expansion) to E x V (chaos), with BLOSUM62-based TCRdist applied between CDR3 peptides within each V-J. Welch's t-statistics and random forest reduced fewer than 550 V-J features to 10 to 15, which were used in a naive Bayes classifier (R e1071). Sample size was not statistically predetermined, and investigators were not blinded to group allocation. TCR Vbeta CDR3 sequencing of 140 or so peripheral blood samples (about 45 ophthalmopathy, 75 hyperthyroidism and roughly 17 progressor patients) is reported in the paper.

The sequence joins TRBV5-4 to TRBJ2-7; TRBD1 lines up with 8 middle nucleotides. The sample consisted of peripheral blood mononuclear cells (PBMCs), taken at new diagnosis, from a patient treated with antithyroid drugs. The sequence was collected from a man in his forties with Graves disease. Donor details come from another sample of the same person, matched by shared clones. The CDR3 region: CASSRDRFAYEQYF. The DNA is TGTGCCAGCAGCCGGGACAGGTTTGCCTACGAGCAGTACTTC. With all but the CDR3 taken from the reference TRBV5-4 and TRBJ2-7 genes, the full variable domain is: ETGVTQSPTHLIKTRGQQVTLRCSSQSGHNTVSWYQQALGQGPQFIFQYYREEENGRGNFPPRFSGLQFPNYSSELNVNALELDDSALYLCASSRDRFAYEQYFGPGTRLTVT.